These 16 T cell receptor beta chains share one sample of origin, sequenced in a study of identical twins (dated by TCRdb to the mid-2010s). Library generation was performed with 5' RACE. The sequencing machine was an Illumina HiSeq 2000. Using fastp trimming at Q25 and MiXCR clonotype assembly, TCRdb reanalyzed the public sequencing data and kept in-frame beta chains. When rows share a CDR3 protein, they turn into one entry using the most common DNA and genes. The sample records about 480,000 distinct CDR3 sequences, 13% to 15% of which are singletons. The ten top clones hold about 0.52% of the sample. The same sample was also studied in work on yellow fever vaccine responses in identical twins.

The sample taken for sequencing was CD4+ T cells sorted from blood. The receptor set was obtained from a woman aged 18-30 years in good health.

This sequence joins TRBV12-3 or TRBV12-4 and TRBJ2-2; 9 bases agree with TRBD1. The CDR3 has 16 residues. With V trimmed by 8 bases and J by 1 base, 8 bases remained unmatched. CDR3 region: CASGPPTGGNTGELFF. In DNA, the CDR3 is TGTGCCAGCGGACCCCCGACAGGGGGGAACACCGGGGAGCTGTTTTTT.

CDR3 nucleotides: TGTGCCAGCAGGGCGGGCGGCTACGAGCAGTACTTC. It encodes CASRAGGYEQYF. The chain recombines TRBV2 with TRBJ2-7, with D possibly TRBD2 on 5 matching bases. The CDR3 spans 12 residues. Germline CDR1 and CDR2: SNHLY and FYNNEI. Trimming took off 6 bases at V and 3 bases at J, with 9 bases between the two ends.

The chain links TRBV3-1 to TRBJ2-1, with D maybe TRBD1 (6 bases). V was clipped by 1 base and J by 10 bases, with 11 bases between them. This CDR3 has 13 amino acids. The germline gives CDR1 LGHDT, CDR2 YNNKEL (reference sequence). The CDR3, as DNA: TGTGCCAGCAGCCAAGTGGGGGCAAGGGAGCAGTTCTTC. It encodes CASSQVGAREQFF.

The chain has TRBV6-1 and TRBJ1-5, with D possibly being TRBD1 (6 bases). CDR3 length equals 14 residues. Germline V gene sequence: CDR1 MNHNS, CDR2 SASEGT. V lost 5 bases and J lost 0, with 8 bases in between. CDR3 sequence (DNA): TGTGCCAGCAGTAGGACAGATAGCAATCAGCCCCAGCATTTT. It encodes CASSRTDSNQPQHF.

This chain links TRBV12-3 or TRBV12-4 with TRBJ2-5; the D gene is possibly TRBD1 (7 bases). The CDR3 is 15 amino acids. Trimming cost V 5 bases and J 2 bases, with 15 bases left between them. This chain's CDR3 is CASSPGDRAQETQYF. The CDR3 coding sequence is TGTGCCAGCAGTCCGGGAGACAGGGCGCAAGAGACCCAGTACTTC.

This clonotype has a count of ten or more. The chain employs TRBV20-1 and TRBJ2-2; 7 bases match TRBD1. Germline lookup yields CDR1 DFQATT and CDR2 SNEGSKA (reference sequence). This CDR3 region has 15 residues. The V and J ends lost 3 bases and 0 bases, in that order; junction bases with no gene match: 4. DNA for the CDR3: TGCAGTGCTAGCGAAGACAGGGCGAACACCGGGGAGCTGTTTTTT. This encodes CSASEDRANTGELFF.

The CDR3 coding sequence is TGTGCCAGCAGTTCCGCAGGACCGCACGATACGCAGTATTTT. It translates to CASSSAGPHDTQYF. The chain is built from TRBV6-2 or TRBV6-3 and TRBJ2-3; no clear D gene. This CDR3 has 14 residues. Trimming stripped 4 bases from V and 6 bases from J, with 14 bases between. Germline V CDR1 and CDR2: MNHEY, SVGEGT.

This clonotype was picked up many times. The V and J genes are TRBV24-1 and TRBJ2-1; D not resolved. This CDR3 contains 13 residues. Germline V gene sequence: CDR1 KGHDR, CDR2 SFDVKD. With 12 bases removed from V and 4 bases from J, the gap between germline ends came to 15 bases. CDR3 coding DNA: TGTGCCCCCCCCCATAGATCTTACAATGAGCAGTTCTTC. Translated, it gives CAPPHRSYNEQFF.

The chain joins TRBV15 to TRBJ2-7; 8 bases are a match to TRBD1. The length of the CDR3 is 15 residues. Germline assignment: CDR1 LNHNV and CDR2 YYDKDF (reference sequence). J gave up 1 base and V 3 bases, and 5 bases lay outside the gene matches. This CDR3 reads CATSSPRGQSYEQYF. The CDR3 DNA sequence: TGTGCCACCAGCAGTCCCAGGGGGCAATCCTACGAGCAGTACTTC.

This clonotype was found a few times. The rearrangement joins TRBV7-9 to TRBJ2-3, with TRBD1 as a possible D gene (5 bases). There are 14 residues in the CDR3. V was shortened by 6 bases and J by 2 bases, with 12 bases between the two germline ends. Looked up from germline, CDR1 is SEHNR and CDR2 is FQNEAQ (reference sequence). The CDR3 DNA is TGTGCCAGCAGGACCTTAGGGGTCACAGATACGCAGTATTTT. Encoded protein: CASRTLGVTDTQYF. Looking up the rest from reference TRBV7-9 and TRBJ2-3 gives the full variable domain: DTGVSQNPRHKITKRGQNVTFRCDPISEHNRLYWYRQTLGQGPEFLTYFQNEAQLEKSRLLSDRFSAERPKGSFSTLEIQRTEQGDSAMYLCASRTLGVTDTQYFGPGTRLTVL.

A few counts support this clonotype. CDR3 in amino acids: CASSPQGGITDTQYF. The CDR3 DNA sequence: TGTGCCAGCAGCCCCCAGGGGGGGATAACAGATACGCAGTATTTT. The chain joins TRBV7-2 to TRBJ2-3; either TRBD1 or TRBD2 may fit D (7 bases each). Germline assignment: CDR1 SGHTA and CDR2 FQGNSA. This CDR3 is built from 15 residues. Trimming took 5 bases from V and 3 from J, leaving 15 bases between them.

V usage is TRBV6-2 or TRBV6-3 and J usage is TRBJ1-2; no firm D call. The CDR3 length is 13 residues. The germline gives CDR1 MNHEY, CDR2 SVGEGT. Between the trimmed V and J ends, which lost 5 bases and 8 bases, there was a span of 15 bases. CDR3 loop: CASSPEPGKGYTF. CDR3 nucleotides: TGTGCCAGCAGTCCCGAGCCGGGAAAAGGCTACACCTTC.

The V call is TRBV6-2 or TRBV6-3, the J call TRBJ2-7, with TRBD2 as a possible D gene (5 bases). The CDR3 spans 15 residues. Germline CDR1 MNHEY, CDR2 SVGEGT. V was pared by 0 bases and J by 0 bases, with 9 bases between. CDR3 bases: TGTGCCAGCAGTTACTCGTCCGACTACTCCTACGAGCAGTACTTC. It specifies CASSYSSDYSYEQYF.

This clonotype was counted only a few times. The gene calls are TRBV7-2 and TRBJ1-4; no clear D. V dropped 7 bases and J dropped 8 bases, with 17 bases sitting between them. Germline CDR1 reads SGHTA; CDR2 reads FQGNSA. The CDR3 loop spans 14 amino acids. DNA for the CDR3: TGTGCCAGCACCCTGGGGTGGGCAAACGAAAAACTGTTTTTT. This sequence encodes CASTLGWANEKLFF.

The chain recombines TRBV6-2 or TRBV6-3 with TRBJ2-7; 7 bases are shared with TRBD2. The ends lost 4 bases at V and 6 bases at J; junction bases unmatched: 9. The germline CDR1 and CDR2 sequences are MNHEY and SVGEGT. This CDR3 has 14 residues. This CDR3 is CASSLPRGEGEQYF. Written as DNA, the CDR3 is TGTGCCAGCAGTTTACCCCGGGGGGAAGGCGAGCAGTACTTC.

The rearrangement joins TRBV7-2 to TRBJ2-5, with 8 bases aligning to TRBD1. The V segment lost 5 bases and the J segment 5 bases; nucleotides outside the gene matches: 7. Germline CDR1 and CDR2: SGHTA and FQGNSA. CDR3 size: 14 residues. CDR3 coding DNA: TGTGCCAGCAGCGCCAGGACAGGGAGGGAGACCCAGTACTTC. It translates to CASSARTGRETQYF. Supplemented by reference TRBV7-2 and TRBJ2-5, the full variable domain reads GAGVSQSPSNKVTEKGKDVELRCDPISGHTALYWYRQSLGQGLEFLIYFQGNSAPDKSGLPSDRFSAERTGGSVSTLTIQRTQQEDSAVYLCASSARTGRETQYFGPGTRLLVL.